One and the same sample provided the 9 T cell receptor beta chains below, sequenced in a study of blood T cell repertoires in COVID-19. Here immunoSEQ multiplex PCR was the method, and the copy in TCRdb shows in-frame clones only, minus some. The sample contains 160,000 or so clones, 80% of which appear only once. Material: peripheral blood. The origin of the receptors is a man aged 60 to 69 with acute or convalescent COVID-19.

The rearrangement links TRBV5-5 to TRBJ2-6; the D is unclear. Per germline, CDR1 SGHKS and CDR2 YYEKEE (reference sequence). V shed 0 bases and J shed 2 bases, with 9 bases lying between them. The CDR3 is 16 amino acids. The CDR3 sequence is CASSLVHSTGANVLTF. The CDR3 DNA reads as TGTGCCAGCAGCTTGGTGCACAGCACTGGGGCCAACGTCCTGACTTTC.

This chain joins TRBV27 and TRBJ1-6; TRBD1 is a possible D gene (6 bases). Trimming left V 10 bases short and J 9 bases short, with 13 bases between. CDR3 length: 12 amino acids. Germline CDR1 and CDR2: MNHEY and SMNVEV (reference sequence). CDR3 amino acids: CATKQGTSPLHF. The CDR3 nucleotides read TGTGCCACCAAACAGGGAACTTCACCCCTCCACTTT.

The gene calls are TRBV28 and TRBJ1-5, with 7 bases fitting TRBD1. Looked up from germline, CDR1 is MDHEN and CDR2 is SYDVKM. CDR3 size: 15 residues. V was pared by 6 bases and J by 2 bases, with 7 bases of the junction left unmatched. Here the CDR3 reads CASSAPGGGNQPQHF. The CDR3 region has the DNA TGTGCCAGCAGCGCCCCAGGGGGAGGCAATCAGCCCCAGCATTTT.

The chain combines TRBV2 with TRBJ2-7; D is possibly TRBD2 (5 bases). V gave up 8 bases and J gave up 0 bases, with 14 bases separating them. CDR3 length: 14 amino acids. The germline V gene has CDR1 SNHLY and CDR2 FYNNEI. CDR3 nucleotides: TGTGCCAGCCTTCGGGGTATTAGCTCCTACGAGCAGTACTTC. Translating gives CASLRGISSYEQYF.

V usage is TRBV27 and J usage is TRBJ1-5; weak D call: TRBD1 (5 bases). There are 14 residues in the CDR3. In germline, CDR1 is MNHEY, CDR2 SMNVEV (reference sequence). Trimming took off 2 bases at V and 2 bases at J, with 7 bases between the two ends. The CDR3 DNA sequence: TGTGCCAGCAGTTTAGGGGGGGGCAATCAGCCCCAGCATTTT. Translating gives CASSLGGGNQPQHF.

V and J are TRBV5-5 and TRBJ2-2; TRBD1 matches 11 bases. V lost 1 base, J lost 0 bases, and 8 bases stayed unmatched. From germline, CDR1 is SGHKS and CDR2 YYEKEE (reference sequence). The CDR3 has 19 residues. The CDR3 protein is CASSLRGQGAVPNTGELFF. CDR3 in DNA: TGTGCCAGCAGCTTGAGAGGACAGGGGGCCGTTCCGAACACCGGGGAGCTGTTTTTT.

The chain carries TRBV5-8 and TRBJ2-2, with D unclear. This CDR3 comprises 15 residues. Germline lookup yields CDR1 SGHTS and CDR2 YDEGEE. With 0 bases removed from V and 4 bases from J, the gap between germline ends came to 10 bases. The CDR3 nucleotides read TGTGCCAGCAGCTTGGGCATTCAGGTCACCGGGGAGCTGTTTTTT. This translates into CASSLGIQVTGELFF.

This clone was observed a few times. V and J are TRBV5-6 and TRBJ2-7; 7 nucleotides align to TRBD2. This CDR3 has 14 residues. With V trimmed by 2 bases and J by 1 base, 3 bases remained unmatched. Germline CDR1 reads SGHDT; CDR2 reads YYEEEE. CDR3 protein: CASSFGDYSYEQYF. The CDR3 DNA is TGTGCCAGCAGCTTTGGGGACTATTCCTACGAGCAGTACTTC. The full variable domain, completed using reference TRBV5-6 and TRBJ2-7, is DAGVTQSPTHLIKTRGQQVTLRCSPKSGHDTVSWYQQALGQGPQFIFQYYEEEERQRGNFPDRFSGHQFPNYSSELNVNALLLGDSALYLCASSFGDYSYEQYFGPGTRLTVT.

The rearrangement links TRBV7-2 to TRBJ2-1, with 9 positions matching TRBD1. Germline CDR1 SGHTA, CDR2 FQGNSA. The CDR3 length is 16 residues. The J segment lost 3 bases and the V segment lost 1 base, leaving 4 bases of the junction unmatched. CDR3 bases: TGTGCCAGCAGCTTAGTGACAGGGGGTCGCTACAATGAGCAGTTCTTC. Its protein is CASSLVTGGRYNEQFF.